This T cell receptor (beta chain) was sequenced during a study of blood T cell repertoires in COVID-19. Study as a whole: Samples came from the United States, Italy and Spain, spanning acute and convalescent COVID-19. The cDNA or gDNA used as material had been derived from T cells, B-cell-depleted T cells, or PBMCs.

This clone was observed a single time. Deletions cut 9 bases from V and 3 bases from J, with 15 bases between. The CDR3 is 13 amino acids. In the original processing: How many nucleated cells were present was estimated from reference gene primer amplification. Clones were sequenced by immunoSEQ multiplex PCR, and TCRdb holds only the in-frame ones, with some missing. The DNA gave D and trimming, while V, J and clone size come from that table. In the table there are some 260,000 clones, approximately 77% of which are singletons. Sequenced material: peripheral blood. The chain links TRBV12-3 or TRBV12-4 to TRBJ2-7; D gene unclear. This sequence was found in a young woman with acute or convalescent COVID-19. The CDR3 DNA is TGTGCCAGTCAACGGCGGAGAAGCTACGAGCAGTACTTC. Residues: CASQRRRSYEQYF.